The subject of this entry is one T cell receptor (beta chain). Its cognate antigen is unknown. The PCR ran on 60 Vbeta and 13 Jbeta primers. Clones were sequenced by immunoSEQ multiplex PCR, and TCRdb holds only the in-frame ones, with some missing. The table lists some 140,000 clones, roughly 80% of them singletons. This entry comes from a study of cytomegalovirus exposure and HLA in healthy donors. General study findings and limits: Researchers counted around 180 TCR beta chains as cytomegalovirus-associated.

Germline trimming cut 0 bases from V and 7 bases from J; bases unmatched to any gene: 2. From germline, CDR1 is SGHVS and CDR2 FNYEAQ. The CDR3 has 13 amino acids. This sequence was found in a woman aged 45 to 65 in good health and CMV-seropositive. The sequenced sample was PBMCs. V is TRBV7-6 and J is TRBJ1-1, with 7 bases fitting TRBD1. CDR3 sequence: CASSLAGDSEAFF. In DNA form, the CDR3 reads TGTGCCAGCAGCTTAGCGGGGGACAGTGAAGCTTTCTTT.